These 8 T cell receptor beta chains were sequenced from one sample in a study of shared clonotypes between healthy human individuals. Clones were read by immunoSEQ multiplex PCR, and TCRdb kept only the in-frame ones, dropping some. The table records a few million clones, just over 90% of them present only once. The naive CD8 subset, CD45RO-negative cells positively selected for CCR7, excluded terminally differentiated effector memory CD45RA+ cells. The sequenced sample was naive CD8+ T cells from PBMCs. These receptors were obtained from a man between 18 and 29 years old in good health. Some clones in this sample may be carry-over from other donors' samples.

This clone was recorded only once. The chain links TRBV9 to TRBJ1-1, with D possibly being TRBD1 (5 bases). V shed 4 bases and J shed 6 bases, with 19 bases lying between them. There are 15 residues in the CDR3. Germline values: CDR1 SGDLS, CDR2 YYNGEE. In DNA, the CDR3 is TGTGCCAGCAGCCTATCAGGCGAGGGGAGTCCTGAAGCTTTCTTT. It is translated as CASSLSGEGSPEAFF.

The J gene is TRBJ2-1, the V gene TRBV7-6; the match to TRBD1 covers 12 bases. The CDR3 consists of 15 residues. J lost 6 bases, V lost 6 bases, and 6 bases had no gene match. Germline values: CDR1 SGHVS, CDR2 FNYEAQ. The DNA of the CDR3 is TGTGCCAGCAGGCCCGGGACAGGGGGCCTCAATGAGCAGTTCTTC. It is translated as CASRPGTGGLNEQFF.

The V and J genes are TRBV4-1 and TRBJ2-3; 7 nucleotides match TRBD2. With V trimmed by 1 base and J by 5 bases, 6 bases remained unmatched. Germline CDR1 is MGHRA and CDR2 is YSYEKL. The CDR3 has 15 residues. CDR3 DNA sequence: TGCGCCAGCAGCCAAGGAGGGAGGGCCGGAGATACGCAGTATTTT. Translation gives CASSQGGRAGDTQYF.

The chain links TRBV2 to TRBJ1-1; tentatively, D is TRBD1 (6 bases). In germline, CDR1 is SNHLY, CDR2 FYNNEI. The V end lost 7 bases, the J end lost 4 bases, and 10 bases lay between the germline ends. The CDR3 totals 12 residues. The CDR3 DNA sequence: TGTGCCAGCACTGGACAGCCCACTGAAGCTTTCTTT. Amino acids: CASTGQPTEAFF.

The table lists this clone with a count of one. The rearrangement joins TRBV29-1 to TRBJ1-2; D gene ambiguous. CDR3 size: 13 residues. Looked up from germline, CDR1 is SQVTM and CDR2 is ANQGSEA. V lost 6 bases and J 4 bases, leaving 15 bases between the germline ends. The CDR3 reads CSVTPGVAYGYTF. The CDR3 DNA reads TGCAGCGTAACCCCAGGAGTAGCCTATGGCTACACCTTC. Variable domain in full (rest from reference TRBV29-1 and TRBJ1-2): SAVISQKPSRDICQRGTSLTIQCQVDSQVTMMFWYRQQPGQSLTLIATANQGSEATYESGFVIDKFPISRPNLTFSTLTVSNMSPEDSSIYLCSVTPGVAYGYTFGSGTRLTVV.

The chain employs TRBV30 and TRBJ1-1; D gene unclear. The CDR3 is 13 residues long. CDR1 GTSNPN and CDR2 SVGIG come from the germline V gene (reference sequence). V was shortened by 4 bases and J by 4 bases, with 13 bases between the two germline ends. The CDR3 coding sequence is TGTGCCTGGAAGGAGATCACCGTCACTGAAGCTTTCTTT. This codes for CAWKEITVTEAFF.

The chain has TRBV4-2 and TRBJ1-3; D uncertain. Germline CDR1 and CDR2: LGHNA and YNFKEQ. This CDR3 spans 16 amino acids. V shed 0 bases and J shed 2 bases, with 11 bases lying between them. The CDR3 region is CASSQDVGRTGNTIYF. Here the CDR3 DNA reads TGTGCCAGCAGCCAAGATGTGGGAAGAACTGGAAACACCATATATTTT.

The CDR3: CASSFYKPRGSEQYF. CDR3 in DNA: TGTGCCAGCAGCTTCTATAAACCCAGGGGTTCCGAGCAGTACTTC. V and J are TRBV5-6 and TRBJ2-7; D may be TRBD1 (6 bases). Germline CDR1 SGHDT, CDR2 YYEEEE. The ends were cut back, 2 bases at V and 6 bases at J, with 18 bases in the middle. CDR3 size: 15 residues. The full variable domain, rest sourced from reference TRBV5-6 and TRBJ2-7, is DAGVTQSPTHLIKTRGQQVTLRCSPKSGHDTVSWYQQALGQGPQFIFQYYEEEERQRGNFPDRFSGHQFPNYSSELNVNALLLGDSALYLCASSFYKPRGSEQYFGPGTRLTVT.